One T cell receptor beta chain is described in this entry. Its antigen is still unknown. Receptor libraries were prepared by the immunoSEQ multiplex PCR assay. A mixture of 60 forward primers for TCR Vbeta segments and 13 reverse primers for TCR Jbeta segments was used in the multiplex PCR. Amplification of the CDR3 region of rearranged TCR beta genes was performed with a multiplex PCR assay on genomic DNA. The Illumina HiSeq System was used to sequence the amplified TCR beta libraries as 87-base-pair reads. In the source study's methods: In a later analysis, tens of millions of unique TCR beta chains were counted across the 500 to 850 repertoires, and roughly 11 million of these chains were shared by at least two donors. A nearest-neighbor algorithm error-corrected the raw reads and collapsed the reads into unique sequences, merging closely related sequences to remove PCR and sequencing errors. V, D and J gene segments were assigned by aligning CDR3 sequences to IMGT reference sequences. For a sequence to be retained, a match of at least six nucleotides was required to both a V gene segment and a J gene segment. A rearrangement was called productive if the CDR3 had no stop codons and remained in frame with V and J, and every other rearrangement was called non-productive. Following IMGT convention, CDR3 was defined as the stretch from the second conserved V-encoded cysteine to the conserved J-encoded phenylalanine. In an earlier analysis of around 600 of the donors, sequences lacking an unambiguous match to a single V gene segment were excluded. In an earlier analysis of 500 to 750 of the donors, V segments were called functional above 56.7% productive rearrangements and were called segregating when the between-donor standard deviation exceeded 5%. A statistical classification framework was built to diagnose cytomegalovirus status from the catalog of TCR beta chain sequences. In a later analysis, TCR nucleotide sequences were compared against IMGT/GENE-DB human TR gene sequences so that V and J genes could be assigned. In a later analysis, CDR3 sequences and most-parsimonious VDJ recombination scenarios were assigned using the TCRdist pipeline. In a later analysis, each TCR beta chain was defined by its CDR3 amino acid sequence together with its V-gene family, and reads without a unique V-gene family were excluded. To address suspected cross-contamination and a sequencing artifact, a later analysis removed 592 highly shared, low-generation-probability nucleotide sequences. In a later analysis, a clonal expansion index for each public chain was calculated from normalized within-repertoire ranks of inferred template counts. A later analysis computed generation probabilities with a VDJ recombination model fitted to out-of-frame rearrangements, and checked the results against IGoR. A later analysis scored TCR-TCR, TCR-HLA and TCR-CMV co-occurrence with hypergeometric tests, applying a repertoire-size bias correction to TCR pairs. A later analysis estimated false discovery rates by permuting HLA or CMV assignments 20 times. A later analysis grouped co-occurring TCRs with DBSCAN, adding TCRdist sequence similarity when clustering within HLA-allele-positive subsets. For co-occurrence clustering, repertoires with fewer than 30,000 or more than 120,000 public chains were excluded, along with five repertoires with anomalous nucleotide sharing. TCRdb's version of the immuneACCESS table is confined to in-frame rearrangements and falls short of the full clone set. An unresolved V gene accounts for under half of the shortfall where checked; the remainder is of unknown origin. D and trimming were read from the DNA, whereas the V and J calls and clone size are those reported in that table. This sample's records show about 53,000 clones. The ten largest make up over 2% of the sample.

This record comes from a study of cytomegalovirus exposure and HLA in healthy donors (dated by TCRdb to between 2016 and 2019). Study-level background: According to an earlier analysis of a few hundred of the donors, 200 million or so T cells yielded some 120 million unique TCR beta sequences and about 300 Gb of sequence data. The number of typed donors differed by locus: 629-630 for A, B, C, DRB1 and DQB1; 500 to 550 for DQA1; fewer than 610 for DPA1; and around 490 for DPB1. Among around 400 genotyped donors of the cohort, an average of around 250,000 unique TCR beta nucleotide sequences was sequenced per donor, of which about 18% were non-productive. Along with the roughly 670-subject first cohort, a separate validation cohort of around 120 different subjects was used. Four or five DR-DQ haplotypes were handled as single units for association and clustering, since linkage in the cohort was strong. All discovery cohort repertoires had been generated using a single sequencing platform. Of the roughly 400 genotyped donors, roughly 85% fell in the genetic ancestry cluster associated with self-reported Caucasian donors. To predict cytomegalovirus infection status, the study brought together high-throughput TCR immunosequencing, statistical association of individual TCRs with disease status, and machine learning. In an earlier analysis of a few hundred of the donors, high-throughput TCR beta sequencing was used to judge whether each TCR beta V gene segment behaved as functional or pseudogenic. A later analysis re-analyzed previously published TCR beta repertoires from roughly 690 donors and added high-resolution HLA genotyping to study TCR occurrence patterns. Donor age, sex, ethnicity and CMV serostatus were collected together with the repertoire data. Using immunosequencing, the study profiled T cell repertoires from some 670 subjects and related those repertoires to cytomegalovirus serostatus. Class I and class II HLA loci were covered by the typing at four-digit resolution. Roughly 320 gigabases of sequencing data and approximately 92 million unique TCR sequences made up an early release that covered approximately 650 HLA-typed donors. A later genetic analysis took genome-wide SNP genotypes for about three fifths of the 666 donors and used that subset as a discovery cohort. Rather than drawing on any new phenotypic data, the later analysis identified candidate immune exposures from TCR beta sequences and the way those sequences occurred across donors. The aim of the study was to test whether cataloging public T cell receptors could identify signatures of past pathogen exposure. The paper as a whole reports these results and caveats: A later analysis found that TCR association rates varied across HLA loci, with DRB1 alleles showing the most associated TCRs and HLA-C alleles the fewest. The presence/absence analyses assumed that sequencing depth was roughly uniform across donors, and that assumption may not be true. According to the authors, the approach could potentially be generalized to other disease states and immunological phenotypes. Correlated functional status among segregating V segments might be attributable to linkage disequilibrium, but an unknown experimental factor could not be ruled out. The only immune exposure information available for the cohort was CMV serostatus. An earlier analysis of several hundred of the donors showed that most TCR beta V segments appeared in productive rearrangements either about 87% or about 30% of the time, which broadly matched IMGT annotations. HLA typing was unavailable for some donors at each locus, so association tests used only the typed subset. Three of the identified cytomegalovirus-associated TCR beta chains were confirmed in vitro to be specific for cytomegalovirus antigens. The 87-base-pair reads could not distinguish some IMGT-functional V segments, including TRBV6-2 and TRBV6-3, so those segments were excluded. According to a later genetic analysis, donors in an Asian-associated ancestry cluster had fewer N-insertions in productive TCRs than the approximately 710-donor mean. A further reported finding was that TCR beta sequences accurately predicted the HLA-A and HLA-B alleles for most subjects in the first cohort. Cytomegalovirus status was reported to be diagnosed by the classifier with high specificity and sensitivity in both the original and validation cohorts. In a later analysis, several top co-occurrence clusters were reported to appear linked to parvovirus B19, influenza, CMV and Epstein-Barr virus. A cluster of highly shared sequence variants was judged likely to be a technical artifact of the sequencing pipeline. Most TCR sequences were seen in very few donors, while some public TCRs were found in many individuals. V-gene and J-gene trimming of TCR beta chains was associated with a missense DCLRE1C variant in a later genetic analysis, and the association was replicated in an independent cohort. The earlier analysis of about 600 of the donors excluded approximately 17 rarely observed V segments, including chromosome 9 orphons, because counts were too low. In a later analysis, HLA-associated TCR beta chains showed more clonal expansion and lower generation probabilities than non-associated chains that were equally common. A total of roughly 160 TCR beta chains were listed by the study as associated with cytomegalovirus. Most CMV-associated TCR beta chains appeared to be HLA-restricted in a later analysis, and the HLA associations seemed to be driven largely by CMV exposure. When HLA alleles, especially DR and DQ, strongly co-occurred, TCR associations were difficult to assign to individual alleles. At a false discovery rate of 0.05, a later analysis linked fewer than 20,000 TCR beta sequences to specific HLA alleles. In this cohort, only TCR beta chains were sequenced, and detectable features were limited by the absence of alpha or paired-chain data.

The cohort was made up of 500 to 800 healthy bone marrow donors. All cohort members were sampled while nominally healthy, although unrecorded immune exposures were likely present. The donor was CMV seronegative and belonged to the group of roughly 330 seronegative cohort members. Each donor provided a peripheral blood sample, and peripheral blood mononuclear cells were used for TCR beta sequencing. The Qiagen DNeasy Blood Extraction Kit was used to extract genomic DNA from the blood cell samples. From a lookup of the germline V gene (reference sequence), CDR1 and CDR2 are LNHDA and SQIVND. From its cysteine to its phenylalanine, the CDR3 spans 10 amino acids. The sequence is cut down to CDR3 DNA, 30 bases in frame from base 1. The junction carries 8 bases between V and J, which are trimmed by 10 bases and 8 bases respectively.

This receptor chain uses TRBV19 and TRBJ1-4; too little of a D gene remains to name it. The receptor was isolated from a woman younger than 30 in good health and CMV-seronegative. Sample: PBMCs. CDR3 protein: CATRREKLFF. The base sequence is TGTGCCACCCGGAGAGAAAAACTGTTTTTT.